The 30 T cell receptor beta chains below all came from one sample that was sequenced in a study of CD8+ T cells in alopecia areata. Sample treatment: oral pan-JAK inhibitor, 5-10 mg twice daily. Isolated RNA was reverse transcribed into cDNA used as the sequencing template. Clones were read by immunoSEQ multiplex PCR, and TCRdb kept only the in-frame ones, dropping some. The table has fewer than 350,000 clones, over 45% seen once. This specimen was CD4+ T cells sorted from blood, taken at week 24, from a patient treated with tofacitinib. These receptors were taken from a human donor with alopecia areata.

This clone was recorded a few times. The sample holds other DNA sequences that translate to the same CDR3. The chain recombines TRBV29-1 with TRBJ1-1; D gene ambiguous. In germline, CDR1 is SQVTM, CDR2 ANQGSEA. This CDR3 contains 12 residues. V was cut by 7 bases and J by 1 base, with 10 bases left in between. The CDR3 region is CSARRSNTEAFF. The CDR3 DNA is TGCAGCGCGCGGAGGTCGAACACTGAAGCTTTCTTT.

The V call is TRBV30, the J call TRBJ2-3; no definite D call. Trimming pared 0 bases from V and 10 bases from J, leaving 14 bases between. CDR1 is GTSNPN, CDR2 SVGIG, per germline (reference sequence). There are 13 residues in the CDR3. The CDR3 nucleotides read TGTGCCTGGAGTGTACGGCCGGCCACGGCGCAGTATTTT. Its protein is CAWSVRPATAQYF. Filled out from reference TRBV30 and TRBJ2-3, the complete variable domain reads SQTIHQWPATLVQPVGSPLSLECTVEGTSNPNLYWYRQAAGRGLQLLFYSVGIGQISSEVPQNLSASRPQDRQFILSSKKLLLSDSGFYLCAWSVRPATAQYFGPGTRLTVL.

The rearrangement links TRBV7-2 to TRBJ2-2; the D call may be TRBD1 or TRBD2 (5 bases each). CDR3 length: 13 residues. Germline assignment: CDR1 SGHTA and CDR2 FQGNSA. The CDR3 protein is CAARGAHTGELFF. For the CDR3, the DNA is TGTGCTGCCCGAGGGGCCCACACCGGGGAGCTGTTTTTT.

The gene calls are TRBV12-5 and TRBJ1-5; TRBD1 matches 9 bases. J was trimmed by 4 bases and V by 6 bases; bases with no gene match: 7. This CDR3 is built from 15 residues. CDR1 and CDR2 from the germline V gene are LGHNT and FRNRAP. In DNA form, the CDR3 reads TGTGCTAGTGGCTATGGGACAGGGAGGAATCAGCCCCAGCATTTT. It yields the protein CASGYGTGRNQPQHF.

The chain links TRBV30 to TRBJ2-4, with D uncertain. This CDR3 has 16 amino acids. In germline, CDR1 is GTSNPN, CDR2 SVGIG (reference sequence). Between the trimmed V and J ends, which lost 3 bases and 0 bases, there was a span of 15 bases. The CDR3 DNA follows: TGTGCCTGGAGCCGAAGACCCCAGGCAGCCAAAAACATTCAGTACTTC. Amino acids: CAWSRRPQAAKNIQYF.

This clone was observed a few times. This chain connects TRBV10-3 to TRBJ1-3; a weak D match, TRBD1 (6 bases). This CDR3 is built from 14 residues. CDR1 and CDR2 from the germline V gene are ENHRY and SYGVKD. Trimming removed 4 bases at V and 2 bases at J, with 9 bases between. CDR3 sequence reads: CAISVGQPGNTIYF. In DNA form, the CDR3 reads TGTGCCATCAGTGTCGGACAGCCTGGAAACACCATATATTTT.

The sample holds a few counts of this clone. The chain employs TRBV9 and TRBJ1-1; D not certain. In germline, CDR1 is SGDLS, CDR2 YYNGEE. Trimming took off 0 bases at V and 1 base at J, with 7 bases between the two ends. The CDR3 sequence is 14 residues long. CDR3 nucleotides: TGTGCCAGCAGCGTAGCTTTGGGGAACACTGAAGCTTTCTTT. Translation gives CASSVALGNTEAFF.

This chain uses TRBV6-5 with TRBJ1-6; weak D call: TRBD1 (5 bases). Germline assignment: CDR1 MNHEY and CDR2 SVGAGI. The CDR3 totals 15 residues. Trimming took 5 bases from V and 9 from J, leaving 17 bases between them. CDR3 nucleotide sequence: TGTGCCAGCAGTGTAATAGGGGATTCGGCTTCACCCCTCCACTTT. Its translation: CASSVIGDSASPLHF.

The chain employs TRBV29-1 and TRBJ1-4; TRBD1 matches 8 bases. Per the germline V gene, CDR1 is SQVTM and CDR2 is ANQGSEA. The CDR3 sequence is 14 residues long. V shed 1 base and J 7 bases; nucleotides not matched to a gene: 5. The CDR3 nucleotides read TGCAGCGTTGAAGTAAGGACAGGGCCTGAAAAACTGTTTTTT. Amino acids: CSVEVRTGPEKLFF.

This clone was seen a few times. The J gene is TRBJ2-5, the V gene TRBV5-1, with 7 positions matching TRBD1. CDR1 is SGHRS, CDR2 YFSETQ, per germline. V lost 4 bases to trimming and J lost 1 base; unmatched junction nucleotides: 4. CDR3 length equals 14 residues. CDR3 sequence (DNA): TGCGCCAGCAGCAACAGGGGTCGCCAAGAGACCCAGTACTTC. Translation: CASSNRGRQETQYF.

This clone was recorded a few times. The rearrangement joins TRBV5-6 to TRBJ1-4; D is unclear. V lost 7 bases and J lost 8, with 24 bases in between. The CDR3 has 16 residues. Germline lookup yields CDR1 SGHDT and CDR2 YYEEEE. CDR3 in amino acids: CASRGQNPHEEEKLFF. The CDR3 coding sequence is TGTGCCAGCCGCGGGCAGAACCCCCACGAGGAGGAAAAACTGTTTTTT.

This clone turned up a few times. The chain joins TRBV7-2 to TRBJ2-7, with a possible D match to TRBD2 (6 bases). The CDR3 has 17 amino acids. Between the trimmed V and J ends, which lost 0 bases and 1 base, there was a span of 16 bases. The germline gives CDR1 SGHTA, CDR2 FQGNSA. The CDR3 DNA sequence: TGTGCCAGCAGCTTAGCCTCTCCGGGACTGCTATCCTACGAGCAGTACTTC. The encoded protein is CASSLASPGLLSYEQYF.

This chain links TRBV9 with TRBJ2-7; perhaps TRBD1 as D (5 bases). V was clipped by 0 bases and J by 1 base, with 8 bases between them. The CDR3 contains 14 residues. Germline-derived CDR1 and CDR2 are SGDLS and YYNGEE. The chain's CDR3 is CASSVGAGSYEQYF. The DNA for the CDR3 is TGTGCCAGCAGCGTAGGCGCAGGGTCCTACGAGCAGTACTTC.

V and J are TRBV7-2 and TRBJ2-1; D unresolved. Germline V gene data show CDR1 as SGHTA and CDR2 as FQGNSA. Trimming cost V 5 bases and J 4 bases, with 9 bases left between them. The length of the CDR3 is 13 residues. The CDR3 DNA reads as TGTGCCAGCAGCAACGGGCTTTACAATGAGCAGTTCTTC. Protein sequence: CASSNGLYNEQFF.

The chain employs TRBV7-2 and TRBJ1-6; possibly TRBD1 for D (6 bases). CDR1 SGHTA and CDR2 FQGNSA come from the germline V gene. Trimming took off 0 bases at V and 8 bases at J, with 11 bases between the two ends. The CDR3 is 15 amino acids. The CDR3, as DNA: TGTGCCAGCAGCTTAGCGGGGACATTATATTCACCCCTCCACTTT. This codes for CASSLAGTLYSPLHF.

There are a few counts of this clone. The CDR3 nucleotides read TGCGCCAGCAGCCAAGGTTCGGGACAGGTAATAGCTTTCTTT. Translation gives CASSQGSGQVIAFF. This chain uses TRBV4-1 with TRBJ1-1; 8 bases are shared with TRBD1. Germline V gene lookup returns CDR1 MGHRA and CDR2 YSYEKL. Trimming took 1 base from V and 10 from J; bases not matched to a gene: 8. This CDR3 contains 14 residues.

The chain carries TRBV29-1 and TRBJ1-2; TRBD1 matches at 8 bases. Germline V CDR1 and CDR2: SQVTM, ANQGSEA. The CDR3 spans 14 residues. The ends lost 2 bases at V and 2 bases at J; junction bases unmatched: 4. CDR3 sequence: CSVEPRQGNYGYTF. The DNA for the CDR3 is TGCAGCGTTGAACCCCGACAGGGGAACTATGGCTACACCTTC.

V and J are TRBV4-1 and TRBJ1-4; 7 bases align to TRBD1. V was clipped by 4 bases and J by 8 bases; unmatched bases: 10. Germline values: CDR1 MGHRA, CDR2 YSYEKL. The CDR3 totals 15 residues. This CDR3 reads CASSPYSGGWEKLFF. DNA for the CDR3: TGCGCCAGCAGCCCATACTCAGGGGGTTGGGAAAAACTGTTTTTT.

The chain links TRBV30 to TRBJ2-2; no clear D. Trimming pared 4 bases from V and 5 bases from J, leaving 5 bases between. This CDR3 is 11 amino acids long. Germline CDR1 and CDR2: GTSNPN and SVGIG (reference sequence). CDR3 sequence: CAWTETGELFF. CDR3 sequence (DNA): TGTGCCTGGACAGAGACCGGGGAGCTGTTTTTT.

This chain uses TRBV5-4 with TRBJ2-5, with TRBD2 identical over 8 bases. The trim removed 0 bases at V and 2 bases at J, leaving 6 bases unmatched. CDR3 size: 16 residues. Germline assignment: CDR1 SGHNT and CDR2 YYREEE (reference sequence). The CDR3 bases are TGTGCCAGCAGCTTGGCCCCTCGGGGGGGTCAAGAGACCCAGTACTTC. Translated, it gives CASSLAPRGGQETQYF.

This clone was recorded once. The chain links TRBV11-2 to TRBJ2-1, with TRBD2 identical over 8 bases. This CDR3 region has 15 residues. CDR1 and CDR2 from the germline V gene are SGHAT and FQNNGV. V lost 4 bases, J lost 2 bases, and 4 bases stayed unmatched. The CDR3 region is CASSSERGTYNEQFF. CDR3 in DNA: TGTGCCAGCAGCTCCGAGCGGGGGACCTACAATGAGCAGTTCTTC.

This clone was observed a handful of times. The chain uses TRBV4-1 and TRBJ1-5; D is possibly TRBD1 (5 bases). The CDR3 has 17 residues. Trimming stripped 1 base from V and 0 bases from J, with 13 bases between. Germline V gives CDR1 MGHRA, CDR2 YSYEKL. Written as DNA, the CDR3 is TGCGCCAGCAGCCAAGTGGACATGGGGCTTAGCAATCAGCCCCAGCATTTT. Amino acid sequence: CASSQVDMGLSNQPQHF.

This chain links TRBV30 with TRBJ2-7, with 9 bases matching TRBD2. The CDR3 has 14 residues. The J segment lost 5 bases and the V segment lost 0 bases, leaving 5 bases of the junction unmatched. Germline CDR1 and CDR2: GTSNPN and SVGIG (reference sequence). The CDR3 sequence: CAWSVLLAGDEQYF. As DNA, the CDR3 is TGTGCCTGGAGTGTACTACTAGCGGGCGACGAGCAGTACTTC.

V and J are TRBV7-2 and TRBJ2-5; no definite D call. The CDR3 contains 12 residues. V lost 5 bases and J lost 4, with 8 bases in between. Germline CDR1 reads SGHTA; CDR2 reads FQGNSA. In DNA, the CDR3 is TGTGCCAGCAGCGCTGTCGCAGAGACCCAGTACTTC. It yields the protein CASSAVAETQYF.

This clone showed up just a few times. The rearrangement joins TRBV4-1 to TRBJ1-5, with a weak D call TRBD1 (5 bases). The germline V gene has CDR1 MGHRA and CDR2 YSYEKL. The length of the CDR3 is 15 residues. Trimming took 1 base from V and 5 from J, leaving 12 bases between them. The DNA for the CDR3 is TGCGCCAGCAGCCAAGGACAGCCGTGGGATCAGCCCCAGCATTTT. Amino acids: CASSQGQPWDQPQHF.

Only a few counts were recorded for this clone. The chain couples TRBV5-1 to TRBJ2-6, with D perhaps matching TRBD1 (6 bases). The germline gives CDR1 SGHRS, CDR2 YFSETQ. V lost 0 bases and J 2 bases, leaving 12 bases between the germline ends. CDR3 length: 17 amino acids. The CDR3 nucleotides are TGCGCCAGCAGCTTGGAGGGTTCAGGGGCTGGGGCCAACGTCCTGACTTTC. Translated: CASSLEGSGAGANVLTF.

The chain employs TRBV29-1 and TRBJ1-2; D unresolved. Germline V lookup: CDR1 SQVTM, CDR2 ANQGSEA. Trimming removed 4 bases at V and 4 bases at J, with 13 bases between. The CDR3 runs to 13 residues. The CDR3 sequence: CSVGGWPSYGYTF. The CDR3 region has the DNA TGCAGCGTTGGAGGGTGGCCTTCCTATGGCTACACCTTC. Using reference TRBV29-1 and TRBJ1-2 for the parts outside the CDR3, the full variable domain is SAVISQKPSRDICQRGTSLTIQCQVDSQVTMMFWYRQQPGQSLTLIATANQGSEATYESGFVIDKFPISRPNLTFSTLTVSNMSPEDSSIYLCSVGGWPSYGYTFGSGTRLTVV.

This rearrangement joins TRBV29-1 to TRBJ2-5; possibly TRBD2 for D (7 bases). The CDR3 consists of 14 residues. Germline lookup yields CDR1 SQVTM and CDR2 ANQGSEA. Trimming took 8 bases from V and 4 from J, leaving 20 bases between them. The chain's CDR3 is CSTLGGGLGETQYF. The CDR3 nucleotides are TGCAGCACCCTAGGGGGGGGCCTAGGAGAGACCCAGTACTTC. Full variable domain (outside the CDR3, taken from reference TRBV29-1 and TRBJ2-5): SAVISQKPSRDICQRGTSLTIQCQVDSQVTMMFWYRQQPGQSLTLIATANQGSEATYESGFVIDKFPISRPNLTFSTLTVSNMSPEDSSIYLCSTLGGGLGETQYFGPGTRLLVL.

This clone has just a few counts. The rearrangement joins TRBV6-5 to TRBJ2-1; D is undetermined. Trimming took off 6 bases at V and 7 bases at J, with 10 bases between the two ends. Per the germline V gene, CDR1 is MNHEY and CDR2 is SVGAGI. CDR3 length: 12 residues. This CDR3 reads CASSPRRNEQFF. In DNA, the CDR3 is TGTGCCAGCAGCCCTCGACGGAATGAGCAGTTCTTC.

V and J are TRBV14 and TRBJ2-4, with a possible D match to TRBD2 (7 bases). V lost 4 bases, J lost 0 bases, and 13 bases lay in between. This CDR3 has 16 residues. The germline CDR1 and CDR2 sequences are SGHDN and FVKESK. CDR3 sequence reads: CASSLGGPLAKNIQYF. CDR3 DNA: TGTGCCAGCAGCCTGGGGGGGCCCCTAGCCAAAAACATTCAGTACTTC.